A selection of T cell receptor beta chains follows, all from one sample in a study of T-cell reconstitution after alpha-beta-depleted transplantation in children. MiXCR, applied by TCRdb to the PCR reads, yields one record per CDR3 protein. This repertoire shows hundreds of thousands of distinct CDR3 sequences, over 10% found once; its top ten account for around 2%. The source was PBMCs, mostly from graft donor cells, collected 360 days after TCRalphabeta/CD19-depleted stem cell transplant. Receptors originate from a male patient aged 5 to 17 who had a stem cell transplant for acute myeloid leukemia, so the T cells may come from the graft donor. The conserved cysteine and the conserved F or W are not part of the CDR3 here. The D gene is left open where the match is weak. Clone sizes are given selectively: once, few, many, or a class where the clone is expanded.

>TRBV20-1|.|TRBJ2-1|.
SATGTYEQF
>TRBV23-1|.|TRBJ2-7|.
ASSHHTGCYEQY
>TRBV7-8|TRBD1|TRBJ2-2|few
ASRTGMSGELF
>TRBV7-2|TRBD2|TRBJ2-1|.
ASSRTSGRLNEQF
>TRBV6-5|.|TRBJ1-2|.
ASGGVYGYT
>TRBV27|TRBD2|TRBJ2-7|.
ASSLRLAGHYEQY
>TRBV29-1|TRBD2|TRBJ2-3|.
SSGTRPDTQY
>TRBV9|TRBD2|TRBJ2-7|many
ASSVSTGTSVYEQY
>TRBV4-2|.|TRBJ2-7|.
ASSQGGDSYEQY
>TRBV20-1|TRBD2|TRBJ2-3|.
SARIPLGEREVIDTQY